Below are 3 T cell receptor beta chains sequenced from a single sample in a study of cytomegalovirus exposure and HLA in healthy donors. The PCR was carried out with 60 Vbeta primers and 13 Jbeta primers. Libraries were prepared by immunoSEQ multiplex PCR; TCRdb keeps only in-frame clonotypes and omits some of them. The table includes 150,000 to 200,000 clones, about four fifths detected once. Sequenced material: PBMCs. These receptors all come from a man aged 18 to 30 in good health and CMV-seronegative.

CDR3 in amino acids: CASSLGTGKNYGYTF. The CDR3 bases are TGTGCCAGCAGCTTGGGGACAGGGAAAAACTATGGCTACACCTTC. The chain employs TRBV5-4 and TRBJ1-2, with TRBD1 identical over 8 bases. Germline-derived CDR1 and CDR2 are SGHNT and YYREEE (reference sequence). CDR3 length: 15 amino acids. The junction had 3 bases not matched to a gene; V was cut back by 0 bases and J by 2 bases.

This chain links TRBV4-2 with TRBJ2-2, with 10 bases that match TRBD2. V was pared by 1 base and J by 1 base, with 9 bases of the junction left unmatched. CDR1 is LGHNA and CDR2 is YNFKEQ in the germline V gene. This CDR3 comprises 19 residues. CDR3 sequence reads: CASSQGSRLAGRNTGELFF. The CDR3 DNA is TGTGCCAGCAGCCAAGGATCGCGACTAGCGGGCCGGAACACCGGGGAGCTGTTTTTT.

V and J are TRBV11-2 and TRBJ2-7; TRBD2 is a possible D gene (7 bases). V gave up 5 bases and J gave up 3 bases, with 14 bases separating them. The CDR3 is 14 residues long. The germline CDR1 and CDR2 sequences are SGHAT and FQNNGV. The CDR3 spells CASSLGGASYEQYF. CDR3 nucleotide sequence: TGTGCCAGCAGCCTGGGGGGGGCTAGCTACGAGCAGTACTTC.